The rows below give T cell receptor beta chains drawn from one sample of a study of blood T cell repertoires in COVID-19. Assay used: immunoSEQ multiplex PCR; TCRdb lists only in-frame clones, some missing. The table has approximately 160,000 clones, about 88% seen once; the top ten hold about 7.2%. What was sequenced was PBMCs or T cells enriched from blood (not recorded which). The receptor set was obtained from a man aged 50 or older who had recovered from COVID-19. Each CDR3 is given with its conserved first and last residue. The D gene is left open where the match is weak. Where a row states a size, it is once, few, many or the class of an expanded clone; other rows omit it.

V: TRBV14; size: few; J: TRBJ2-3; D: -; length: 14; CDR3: CASSPFARLGTQYF; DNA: TGTGCCAGCAGCCCCTTCGCGCGGCTCGGTACGCAGTATTTT
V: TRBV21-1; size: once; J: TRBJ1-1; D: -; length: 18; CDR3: CASSCAEGRGLIYTEAFF; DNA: TGTGCCAGCAGCTGCGCAGAGGGCAGGGGGCTTATTTACACTGAAGCTTTCTTT
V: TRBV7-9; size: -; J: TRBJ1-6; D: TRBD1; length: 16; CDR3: CASSLVPGQGNSPLHF; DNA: TGTGCCAGCAGCTTAGTACCGGGACAGGGTAATTCACCCCTCCACTTT
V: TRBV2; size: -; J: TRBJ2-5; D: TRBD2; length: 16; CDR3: CASSSGTSAYQETQYF; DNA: TGTGCCAGCAGTTCCGGGACTAGCGCTTACCAAGAGACCCAGTACTTC
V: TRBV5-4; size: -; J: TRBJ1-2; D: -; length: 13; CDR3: CASSLAGMDHYTF; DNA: TGTGCCAGCAGCTTGGCCGGGATGGATCACTACACCTTC
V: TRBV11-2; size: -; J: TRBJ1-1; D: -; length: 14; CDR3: CASSLGPSRGEAFF; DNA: TGTGCCAGCAGCTTGGGCCCATCCAGGGGTGAAGCTTTCTTT
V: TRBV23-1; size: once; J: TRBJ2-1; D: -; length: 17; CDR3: CASSQICLQDSYNEQFF; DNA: TGCGCCAGCAGTCAAATCTGTTTGCAGGACTCCTACAATGAGCAGTTCTTC
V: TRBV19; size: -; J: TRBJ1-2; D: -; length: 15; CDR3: CASTSNSGGDYGYTF; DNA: TGTGCCAGTACCTCAAACTCGGGGGGAGACTATGGCTACACCTTC
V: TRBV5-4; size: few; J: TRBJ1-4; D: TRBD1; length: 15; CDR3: CASSERTGEGEKLFF; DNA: TGTGCCAGCAGCGAACGGACAGGGGAGGGTGAAAAACTGTTTTTT
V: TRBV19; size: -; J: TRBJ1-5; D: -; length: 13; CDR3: CASSIYEGQPQHF; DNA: TGTGCCAGTAGTATATACGAGGGCCAGCCCCAGCATTTT
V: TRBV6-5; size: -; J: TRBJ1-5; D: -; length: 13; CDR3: CASSLDRFQPQHF; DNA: TGTGCCAGCAGCCTTGACAGGTTTCAGCCCCAGCATTTT
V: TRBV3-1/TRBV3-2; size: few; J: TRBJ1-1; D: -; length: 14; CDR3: CASSPRGQNTEAFF; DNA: TGTGCCAGCAGCCCCCGAGGACAGAACACTGAAGCTTTCTTT
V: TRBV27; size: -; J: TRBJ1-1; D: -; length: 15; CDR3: CASSSEEFMNTEAFF; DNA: TGTGCCAGCAGCTCGGAGGAGTTCATGAACACTGAAGCTTTCTTT
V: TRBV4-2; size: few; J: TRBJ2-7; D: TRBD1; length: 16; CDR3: CASSQESGTGGYEQYF; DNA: TGTGCCAGCAGCCAAGAATCCGGGACAGGGGGCTACGAGCAGTACTTC
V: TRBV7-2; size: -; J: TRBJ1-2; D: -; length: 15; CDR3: CASSFGAQTDYGYTF; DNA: TGTGCCAGCAGCTTTGGAGCCCAGACAGACTATGGCTACACCTTC
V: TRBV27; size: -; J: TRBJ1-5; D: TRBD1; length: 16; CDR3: CASSSTGGGWDQPQHF; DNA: TGTGCCAGCAGTTCGACAGGGGGTGGTTGGGATCAGCCCCAGCATTTT
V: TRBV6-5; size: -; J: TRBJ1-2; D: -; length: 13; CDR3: CASRNQGGRGYTF; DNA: TGTGCCAGCAGAAACCAGGGAGGTCGGGGCTACACCTTC
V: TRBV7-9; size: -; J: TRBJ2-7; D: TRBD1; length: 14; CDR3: CASSSSGTAGEQYF; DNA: TGTGCCAGCAGCTCCTCGGGGACAGCAGGCGAGCAGTACTTC
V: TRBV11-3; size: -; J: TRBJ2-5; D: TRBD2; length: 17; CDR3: CASSLDLAGRGQETQYF; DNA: TGTGCCAGCAGCTTAGACCTAGCGGGCAGGGGACAAGAGACCCAGTACTTC
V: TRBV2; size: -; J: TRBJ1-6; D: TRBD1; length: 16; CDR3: CASSGQGANNNSPLHF; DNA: TGTGCCAGCAGTGGACAGGGGGCGAATAATAATTCACCCCTCCACTTT
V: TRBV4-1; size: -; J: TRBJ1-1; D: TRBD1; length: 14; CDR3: CASSLKGAQDEAFF; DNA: TGCGCCAGCAGCCTTAAGGGGGCGCAGGATGAAGCTTTCTTT
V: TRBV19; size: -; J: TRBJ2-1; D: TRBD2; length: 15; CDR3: CASSGASGGMNEQFF; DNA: TGTGCCAGTAGTGGAGCTAGCGGGGGGATGAATGAGCAGTTCTTC
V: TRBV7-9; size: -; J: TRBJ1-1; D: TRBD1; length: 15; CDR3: CASSLRGQLNTEAFF; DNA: TGTGCCAGCAGCTTGCGGGGACAGCTGAACACTGAAGCTTTCTTT
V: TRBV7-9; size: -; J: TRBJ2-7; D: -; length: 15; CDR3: CASSLAQGVEYEQYF; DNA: TGTGCCAGCAGCTTAGCGCAAGGAGTCGAGTACGAGCAGTACTTC
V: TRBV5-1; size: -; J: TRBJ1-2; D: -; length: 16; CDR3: CASSLGEGLFRYGYTF; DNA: TGCGCCAGCAGCTTGGGAGAGGGACTCTTTCGCTATGGCTACACCTTC
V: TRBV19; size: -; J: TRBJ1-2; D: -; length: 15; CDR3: CASSRSGLVNYGYTF; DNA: TGTGCCAGTAGTAGGTCAGGGCTAGTTAACTATGGCTACACCTTC
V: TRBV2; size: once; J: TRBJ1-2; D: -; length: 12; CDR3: CASTTGGYGYTF; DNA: TGTGCCAGCACGACAGGCGGCTATGGCTACACCTTC
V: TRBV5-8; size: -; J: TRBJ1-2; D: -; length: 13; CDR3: CASSLWADYGYTF; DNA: TGTGCCAGCAGCTTGTGGGCAGACTATGGCTACACCTTC
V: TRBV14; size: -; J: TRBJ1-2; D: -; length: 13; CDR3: CASSQAGGSGYTF; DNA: TGTGCCAGCAGCCAAGCCGGGGGTTCGGGCTACACCTTC